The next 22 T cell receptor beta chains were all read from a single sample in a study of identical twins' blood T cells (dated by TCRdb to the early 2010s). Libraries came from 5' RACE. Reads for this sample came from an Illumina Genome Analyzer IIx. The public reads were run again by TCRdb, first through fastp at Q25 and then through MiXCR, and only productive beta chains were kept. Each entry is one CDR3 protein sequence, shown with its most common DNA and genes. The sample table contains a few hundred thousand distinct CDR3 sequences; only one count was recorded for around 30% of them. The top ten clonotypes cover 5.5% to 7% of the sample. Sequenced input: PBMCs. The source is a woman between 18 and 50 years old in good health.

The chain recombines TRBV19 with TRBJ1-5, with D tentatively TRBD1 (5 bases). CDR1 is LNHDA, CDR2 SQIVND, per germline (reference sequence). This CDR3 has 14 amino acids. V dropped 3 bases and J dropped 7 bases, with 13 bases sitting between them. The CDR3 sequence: CASSILGGKQPQHF. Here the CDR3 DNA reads TGTGCCAGTAGTATCCTGGGGGGAAAACAGCCCCAGCATTTT. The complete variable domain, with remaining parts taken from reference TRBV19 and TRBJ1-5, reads DGGITQSPKYLFRKEGQNVTLSCEQNLNHDAMYWYRQDPGQGLRLIYYSQIVNDFQKGDIAEGYSVSREKKESFPLTVTSAQKNPTAFYLCASSILGGKQPQHFGDGTRLSIL.

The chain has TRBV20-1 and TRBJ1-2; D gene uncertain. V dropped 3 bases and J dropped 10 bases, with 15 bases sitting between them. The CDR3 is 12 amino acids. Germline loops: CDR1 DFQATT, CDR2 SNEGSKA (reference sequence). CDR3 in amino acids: CSARGSGESYTF. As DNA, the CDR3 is TGCAGTGCTAGGGGAAGTGGGGAATCCTACACCTTC.

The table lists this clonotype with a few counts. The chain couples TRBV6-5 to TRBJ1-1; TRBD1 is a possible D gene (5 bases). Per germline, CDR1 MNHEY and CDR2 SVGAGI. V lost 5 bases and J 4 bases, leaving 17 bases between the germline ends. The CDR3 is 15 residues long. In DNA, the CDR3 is TGTGCCAGCAGTCCCTGGTCCTGGGGGAGCACTGAAGCTTTCTTT. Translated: CASSPWSWGSTEAFF.

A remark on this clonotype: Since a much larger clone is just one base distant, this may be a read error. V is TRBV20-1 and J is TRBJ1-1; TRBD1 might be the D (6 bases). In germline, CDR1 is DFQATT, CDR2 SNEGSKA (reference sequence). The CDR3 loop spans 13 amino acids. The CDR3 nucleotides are TGCAGTGCCTGGGACACAGGGTTTACTGAATCTTTCTTT. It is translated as CSAWDTGFTESFF.

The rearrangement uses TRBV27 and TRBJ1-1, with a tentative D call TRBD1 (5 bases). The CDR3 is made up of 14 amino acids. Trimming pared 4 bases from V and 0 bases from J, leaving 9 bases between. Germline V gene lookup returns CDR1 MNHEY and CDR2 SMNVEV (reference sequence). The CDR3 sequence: CASSWGNLNTEAFF. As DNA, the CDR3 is TGTGCCAGCAGTTGGGGGAACCTGAACACTGAAGCTTTCTTT.

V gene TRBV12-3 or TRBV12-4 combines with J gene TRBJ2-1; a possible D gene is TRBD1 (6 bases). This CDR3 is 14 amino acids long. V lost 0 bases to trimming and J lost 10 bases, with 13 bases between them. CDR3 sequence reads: CASSLARWGREQFF. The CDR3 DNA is TGTGCCAGCAGTTTAGCGCGCTGGGGGCGGGAGCAGTTCTTC.

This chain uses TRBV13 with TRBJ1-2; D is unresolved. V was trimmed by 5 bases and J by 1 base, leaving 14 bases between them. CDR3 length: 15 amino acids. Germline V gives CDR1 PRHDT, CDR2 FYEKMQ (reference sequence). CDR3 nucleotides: TGTGCCAGCAGCCCCCCCCGAAATCTTAACTATGGCTACACCTTC. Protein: CASSPPRNLNYGYTF. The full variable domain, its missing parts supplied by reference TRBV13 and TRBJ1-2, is AAGVIQSPRHLIKEKRETATLKCYPIPRHDTVYWYQQGPGQDPQFLISFYEKMQSDKGSIPDRFSAQQFSDYHSELNMSSLELGDSALYFCASSPPRNLNYGYTFGSGTRLTVV.

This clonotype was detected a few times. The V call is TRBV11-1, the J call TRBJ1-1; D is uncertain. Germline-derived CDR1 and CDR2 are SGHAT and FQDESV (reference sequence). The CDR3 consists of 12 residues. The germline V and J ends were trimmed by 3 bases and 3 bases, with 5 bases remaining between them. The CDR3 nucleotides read TGTGCCAGCAGCTTTGTGGACACTGAAGCTTTCTTT. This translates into CASSFVDTEAFF.

As DNA, the CDR3 is TGCAGTGCGCCCATAGCAGGGGTCACAGATACGCAGTATTTT. It is translated as CSAPIAGVTDTQYF. The chain joins TRBV20-1 to TRBJ2-3; the D gene is possibly TRBD1 (6 bases). Deletions cut 6 bases from V and 2 bases from J, with 15 bases between. The CDR3 consists of 14 residues. CDR1 is DFQATT, CDR2 SNEGSKA, per germline (reference sequence).

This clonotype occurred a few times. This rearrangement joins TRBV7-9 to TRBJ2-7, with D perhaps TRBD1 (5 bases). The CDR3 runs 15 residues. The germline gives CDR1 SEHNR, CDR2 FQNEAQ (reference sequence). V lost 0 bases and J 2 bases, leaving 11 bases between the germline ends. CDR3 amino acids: CASSLASGSTYEQYF. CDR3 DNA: TGTGCCAGCAGCTTAGCATCAGGGTCCACCTACGAGCAGTACTTC.

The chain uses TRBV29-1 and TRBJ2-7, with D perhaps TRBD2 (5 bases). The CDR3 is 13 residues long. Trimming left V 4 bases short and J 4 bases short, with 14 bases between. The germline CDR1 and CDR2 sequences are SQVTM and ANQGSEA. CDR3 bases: TGCAGCGTTGTTTCCGGGAAAGGGTACGAGCAGTACTTC. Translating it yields CSVVSGKGYEQYF.

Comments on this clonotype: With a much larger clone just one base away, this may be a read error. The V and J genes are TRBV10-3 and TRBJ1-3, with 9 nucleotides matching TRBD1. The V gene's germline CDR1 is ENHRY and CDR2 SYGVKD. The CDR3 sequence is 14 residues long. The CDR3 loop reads CVIRTGDSGNTIYF. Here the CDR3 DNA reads TGTGTCATCCGGACAGGGGACTCTGGAAACACCATATATTTT.

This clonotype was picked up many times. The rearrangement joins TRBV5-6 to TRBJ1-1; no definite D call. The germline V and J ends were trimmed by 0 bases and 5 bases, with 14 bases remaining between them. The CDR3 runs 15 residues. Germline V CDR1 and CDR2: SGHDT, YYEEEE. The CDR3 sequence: CASSLARGRVTEAFF. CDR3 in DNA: TGTGCCAGCAGCTTGGCGAGAGGGCGTGTGACTGAAGCTTTCTTT.

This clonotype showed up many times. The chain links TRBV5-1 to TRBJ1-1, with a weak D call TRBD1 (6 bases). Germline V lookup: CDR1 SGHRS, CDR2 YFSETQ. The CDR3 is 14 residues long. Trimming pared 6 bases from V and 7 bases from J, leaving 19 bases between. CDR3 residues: CASNPLGRGNEAFF. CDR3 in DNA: TGCGCCAGCAACCCCCTTGGCAGGGGAAATGAAGCTTTCTTT. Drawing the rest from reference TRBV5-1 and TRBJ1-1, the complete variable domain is KAGVTQTPRYLIKTRGQQVTLSCSPISGHRSVSWYQQTPGQGLQFLFEYFSETQRNKGNFPGRFSGRQFSNSRSEMNVSTLELGDSALYLCASNPLGRGNEAFFGQGTRLTVV.

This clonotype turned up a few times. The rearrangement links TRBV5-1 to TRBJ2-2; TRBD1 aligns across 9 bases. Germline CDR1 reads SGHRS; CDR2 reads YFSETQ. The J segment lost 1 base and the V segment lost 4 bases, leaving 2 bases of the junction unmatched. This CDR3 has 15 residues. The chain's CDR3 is CASSKGQGNTGELFF. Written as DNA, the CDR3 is TGCGCCAGCAGCAAGGGACAGGGGAACACCGGGGAGCTGTTTTTT.

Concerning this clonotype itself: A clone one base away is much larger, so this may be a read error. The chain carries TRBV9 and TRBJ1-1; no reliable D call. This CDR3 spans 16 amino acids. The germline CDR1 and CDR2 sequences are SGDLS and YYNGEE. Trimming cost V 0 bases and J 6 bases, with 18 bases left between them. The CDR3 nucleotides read TGTGCCAGCAGCGTAGATTACCGAGGATCCCACGCTGAAGCTTTCTTT. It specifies CASSVDYRGSHAEAFF.

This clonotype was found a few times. DNA of the CDR3: TGTGCCATCAGTGAGTCCCGGGGCAGAAATGAAAAACTGTTTTTT. Its protein is CAISESRGRNEKLFF. This chain links TRBV10-3 with TRBJ1-4; tentatively, D is TRBD1 (5 bases). Germline CDR1 and CDR2: ENHRY and SYGVKD. This CDR3 spans 15 amino acids. V lost 0 bases, J lost 5 bases, and 10 bases lay in between.

The CDR3 bases are TGTGCCAGCCGCTACTTTCTAGGGGATGAGCAGTTCTTC. Its protein is CASRYFLGDEQFF. This chain connects TRBV2 to TRBJ2-1; perhaps TRBD1 as D (5 bases). Germline V lookup: CDR1 SNHLY, CDR2 FYNNEI. CDR3 size: 13 residues. Trimming cost V 8 bases and J 8 bases, with 16 bases left between them.

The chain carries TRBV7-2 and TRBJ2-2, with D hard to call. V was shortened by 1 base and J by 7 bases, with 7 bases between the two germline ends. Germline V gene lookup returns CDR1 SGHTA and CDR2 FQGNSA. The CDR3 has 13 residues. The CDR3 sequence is CASSLGGIGELFF. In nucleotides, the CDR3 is TGTGCCAGCAGCTTAGGGGGAATCGGGGAGCTGTTTTTT.

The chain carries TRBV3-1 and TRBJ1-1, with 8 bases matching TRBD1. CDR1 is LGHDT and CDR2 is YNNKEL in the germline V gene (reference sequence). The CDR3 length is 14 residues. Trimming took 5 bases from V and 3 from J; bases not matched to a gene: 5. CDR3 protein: CASSGDRIYTEAFF. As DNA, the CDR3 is TGTGCCAGCAGCGGGGACAGGATATACACTGAAGCTTTCTTT.

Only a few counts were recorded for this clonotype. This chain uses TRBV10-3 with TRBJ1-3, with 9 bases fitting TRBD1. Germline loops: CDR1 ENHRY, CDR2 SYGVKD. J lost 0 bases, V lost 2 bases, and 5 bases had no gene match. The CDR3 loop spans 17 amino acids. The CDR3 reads CAISERTGESSGNTIYF. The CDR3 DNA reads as TGTGCCATCAGTGAGAGGACAGGGGAGAGCTCTGGAAACACCATATATTTT.

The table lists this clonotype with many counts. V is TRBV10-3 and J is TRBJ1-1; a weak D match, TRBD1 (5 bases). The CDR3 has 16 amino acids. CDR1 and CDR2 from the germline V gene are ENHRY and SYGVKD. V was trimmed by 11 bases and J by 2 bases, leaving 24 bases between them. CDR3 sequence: CASKAGMTKLNTEAFF. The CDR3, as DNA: TGTGCCTCAAAGGCAGGGATGACAAAATTAAACACTGAAGCTTTCTTT.